In its sample, the clone carrying this T cell receptor (beta chain) was seen many times. Its antigen is as yet unknown. Germline V gene sequence: CDR1 SGHTA, CDR2 FQGNSA. The CDR3 has 16 amino acids. V lost 5 bases to trimming and J lost 4 bases; unmatched junction nucleotides: 11. The data belong to a study of T cells in Graves' hyperthyroidism and ophthalmopathy. Study results and caveats: Ophthalmopathy could be told apart from stable hyperthyroidism with a 13 V-J model.

TCR beta CDR3 regions were amplified from RNA. With the HTBI primer set, the TCR CDR3 went through a first round of RT-PCR. Each CDR3 protein gets one entry after TCRdb re-called the multiplex PCR reads with MiXCR. The sample yields hundreds of thousands of distinct CDR3 sequences, 25% to 30% seen once. This chain uses TRBV7-2 with TRBJ2-7; 10 bases are a match to TRBD2. The TCR was taken from a man aged 40-49 years with Graves' hyperthyroidism that later progressed to Graves' ophthalmopathy. Sequencing was done on a sample of blood. For the CDR3, the DNA is TGTGCCAGCAGCCCCCGTGATAGCGGGAGGCTATACGAGCAGTACTTC. This sequence encodes CASSPRDSGRLYEQYF.